The 10 T cell receptor beta chains below come from one sample, sequenced in a study of blood T cell repertoires in COVID-19. The assay was immunoSEQ multiplex PCR, and TCRdb's table has in-frame clones only and misses some. The sample holds roughly 250,000 clones, 87% seen once. The source material was PBMCs or T cells enriched from blood (not recorded which). These receptor sequences come from a young woman with acute COVID-19.

The genes are TRBV5-4 and TRBJ2-3; TRBD1 matches 7 bases. Germline loops: CDR1 SGHNT, CDR2 YYREEE (reference sequence). The CDR3 spans 16 residues. J lost 2 bases, V lost 0 bases, and 6 bases had no gene match. The CDR3 protein is CASSLVVGTATDTQYF. CDR3 sequence (DNA): TGTGCCAGCAGCTTGGTCGTGGGGACAGCCACAGATACGCAGTATTTT.

V usage is TRBV27 and J usage is TRBJ1-5; D is possibly TRBD1 (5 bases). This CDR3 is 14 amino acids long. V was trimmed by 7 bases and J by 4 bases, leaving 14 bases between them. Germline V CDR1 and CDR2: MNHEY, SMNVEV (reference sequence). The chain's CDR3 is CASNWGGPNQPQHF. In DNA, the CDR3 is TGTGCCAGCAATTGGGGGGGTCCGAATCAGCCCCAGCATTTT.

This chain connects TRBV7-8 to TRBJ1-4, with D possibly being TRBD1 (6 bases). V dropped 7 bases and J dropped 6 bases, with 15 bases sitting between them. This CDR3 is 14 amino acids long. CDR1 is SGHVS, CDR2 FQNEAQ, per germline. The CDR3: CASIPSTGHEKLFF. In DNA, the CDR3 is TGTGCCAGCATCCCCTCGACAGGCCATGAAAAACTGTTTTTT.

This sequence joins TRBV5-6 and TRBJ2-1, with D maybe TRBD2 (5 bases). V lost 2 bases to trimming and J lost 10 bases, with 13 bases between them. The germline CDR1 and CDR2 sequences are SGHDT and YYEEEE. The CDR3 has 13 residues. CDR3 sequence (DNA): TGTGCCAGCAGCTTTGGCTCTCCGGGGGAGCAGTTCTTC. It encodes CASSFGSPGEQFF.

This chain links TRBV5-6 with TRBJ1-5, with 12 bases aligning to TRBD1. This CDR3 is built from 15 residues. In germline, CDR1 is SGHDT, CDR2 YYEEEE. V lost 4 bases to trimming and J lost 6 bases; unmatched junction nucleotides: 5. In DNA form, the CDR3 reads TGTGCCAGCAGCCGGGACAGGGGGCGCGTTCAGCCCCAGCATTTT. Protein: CASSRDRGRVQPQHF.

This rearrangement joins TRBV5-1 to TRBJ2-5, with 9 bases lining up with TRBD2. V lost 4 bases to trimming and J lost 5 bases; unmatched junction nucleotides: 6. Germline CDR1 and CDR2: SGHRS and YFSETQ. The length of the CDR3 is 14 residues. The CDR3 bases are TGCGCCAGCAGCCGCGGGGGGGCCGAGGAGACCCAGTACTTC. It encodes CASSRGGAEETQYF.

The chain links TRBV19 to TRBJ1-5; TRBD1 matches 7 bases. The J segment lost 0 bases and the V segment lost 8 bases, leaving 7 bases of the junction unmatched. This CDR3 is 15 amino acids long. Looked up from germline, CDR1 is LNHDA and CDR2 is SQIVND (reference sequence). The CDR3 nucleotides are TGTGCCAGTTGGGACAGATACAATAGCAATCAGCCCCAGCATTTT. Encoded protein: CASWDRYNSNQPQHF.

This chain uses TRBV10-3 with TRBJ2-7, with 8 nucleotides matching TRBD1. The ends lost 6 bases at V and 3 bases at J; junction bases unmatched: 13. From germline, CDR1 is ENHRY and CDR2 SYGVKD. The CDR3 runs 16 residues. DNA for the CDR3: TGTGCCATCAGAGGGGGGTTGGGACAGGAGGACTACGAGCAGTACTTC. Protein product: CAIRGGLGQEDYEQYF.

V gene TRBV5-4 combines with J gene TRBJ2-3; TRBD1 matches 8 bases. The CDR3 runs 16 residues. From germline, CDR1 is SGHNT and CDR2 YYREEE (reference sequence). V dropped 3 bases and J dropped 6; count of bases not matched to a gene: 12. CDR3 sequence reads: CASSSSTGATVDTQYF. CDR3 sequence (DNA): TGTGCCAGCAGCTCCTCGACAGGGGCGACGGTTGATACGCAGTATTTT.

This chain joins TRBV5-6 and TRBJ2-3; 9 nucleotides match TRBD1. Germline V gene sequence: CDR1 SGHDT, CDR2 YYEEEE. Germline trimming cut 4 bases from V and 3 bases from J; bases unmatched to any gene: 9. The CDR3 contains 16 residues. CDR3 residues: CASSRTGGAGTDTQYF. As DNA, the CDR3 is TGTGCCAGCAGCCGTACAGGGGGCGCGGGTACAGATACGCAGTATTTT.